Listed here are 9 T cell receptor beta chains from one sample, sequenced in a study of blood T cell repertoires in COVID-19. Measured with immunoSEQ multiplex PCR; TCRdb has only the in-frame clones, and not every one. Of about 220,000 clones in the sample, about 88% are singletons; the top ten hold around 2.7%. The sample comprised PBMCs or T cells enriched from blood (not recorded which). Receptors were obtained from a woman in her twenties or thirties who had recovered from COVID-19.

The chain has TRBV7-2 and TRBJ1-2, with D perhaps TRBD1 (5 bases). From germline, CDR1 is SGHTA and CDR2 FQGNSA. The ends were cut back, 1 base at V and 9 bases at J, with 12 bases in the middle. This CDR3 is 13 amino acids long. The CDR3 DNA reads TGTGCCAGCAGCTTAGTACAGGCTCTGAGCTACACCTTC. Its protein product is CASSLVQALSYTF.

The chain employs TRBV7-2 and TRBJ2-2; 11 bases align to TRBD2. The germline V gene encodes CDR1 SGHTA and CDR2 FQGNSA. V was clipped by 1 base and J by 2 bases; unmatched bases: 6. The CDR3 covers 18 residues. The CDR3 is CASSLVSSGGPNTGELFF. The CDR3 DNA follows: TGTGCCAGCAGCTTAGTTTCTAGCGGGGGGCCAAACACCGGGGAGCTGTTTTTT.

The chain couples TRBV21-1 to TRBJ1-2; TRBD1 is taken as the D call from the table, unchecked against the DNA. TRBV21-1 corresponds to a pseudogene. This CDR3 is built from 16 residues. DNA of the CDR3: TGTGCCAGCAGCAAAAGAGATTCCCAGGGAAACTATGGCTACACCTTC. Amino acid sequence: CASSKRDSQGNYGYTF.

This sequence joins TRBV2 and TRBJ1-2; D unclear. This CDR3 comprises 12 residues. Germline values: CDR1 SNHLY, CDR2 FYNNEI. Trimming removed 8 bases from V and 8 bases from J, with 15 bases in between. The CDR3 spells CASQASFQGYTF. Written as DNA, the CDR3 is TGTGCCAGCCAGGCCTCTTTCCAGGGCTACACCTTC.

The chain combines TRBV5-1 with TRBJ2-2; TRBD2 matches 11 bases. The CDR3 runs to 17 residues. Germline-derived CDR1 and CDR2 are SGHRS and YFSETQ. The junction had 9 bases not matched to a gene; V was cut back by 4 bases and J by 4 bases. CDR3 amino acids: CASSGNPSGGSTGELFF. The CDR3 DNA follows: TGCGCCAGCAGCGGCAACCCTAGCGGGGGGTCCACCGGGGAGCTGTTTTTT.

The rearrangement joins TRBV13 to TRBJ2-7; 9 positions match TRBD2. Germline loops: CDR1 PRHDT, CDR2 FYEKMQ (reference sequence). CDR3 size: 15 residues. V shed 2 bases, J shed 3 bases, and the junction held 5 bases outside the gene matches. The CDR3 is CASSLKRGDYYEQYF. Written as DNA, the CDR3 is TGTGCCAGCAGCTTAAAGCGGGGGGACTACTACGAGCAGTACTTC. Looking up the rest from reference TRBV13 and TRBJ2-7 gives the full variable domain: AAGVIQSPRHLIKEKRETATLKCYPIPRHDTVYWYQQGPGQDPQFLISFYEKMQSDKGSIPDRFSAQQFSDYHSELNMSSLELGDSALYFCASSLKRGDYYEQYFGPGTRLTVT.

This chain links TRBV4-1 with TRBJ2-2; tentatively, D is TRBD1 (5 bases). V dropped 1 base and J dropped 6 bases, with 12 bases sitting between them. From germline, CDR1 is MGHRA and CDR2 YSYEKL. The CDR3 covers 15 residues. CDR3: CASSQVDSKPGELFF. For the CDR3, the DNA is TGCGCCAGCAGCCAAGTCGACAGTAAACCCGGGGAGCTGTTTTTT.

Notes on this clone: A read error may produce the germline difference seen at one junction end. CDR3 residues: CASSSPNRGTSNVNTEAFF. The CDR3 nucleotides are TGTGCTAGCAGCTCCCCAAACAGGGGGACCTCTAACGTGAACACTGAAGCTTTCTTT. This chain joins TRBV7-7 and TRBJ1-1; TRBD1 aligns across 8 bases. Germline CDR1 and CDR2: SSHAT and FNYEAQ (reference sequence). CDR3 length: 19 residues. Full variable domain (remainder filled in from reference TRBV7-7 and TRBJ1-1): GAGVSQSPRYKVTKRGQDVTLRCDPISSHATLYWYQQALGQGPEFLTYFNYEAQPDKSGLPSDRFSAERPEGSISTLTIQRTEQRDSAMYRCASSSPNRGTSNVNTEAFFGQGTRLTVV.

The chain is built from TRBV9 and TRBJ1-2, with D uncertain. V was clipped by 0 bases and J by 1 base, with 19 bases between them. Germline-derived CDR1 and CDR2 are SGDLS and YYNGEE. The CDR3 extends over 18 amino acids. The CDR3 loop is CASSVDVGRGNHNYGYTF. Here the CDR3 DNA reads TGTGCCAGCAGCGTAGACGTCGGCCGAGGGAACCATAACTATGGCTACACCTTC.